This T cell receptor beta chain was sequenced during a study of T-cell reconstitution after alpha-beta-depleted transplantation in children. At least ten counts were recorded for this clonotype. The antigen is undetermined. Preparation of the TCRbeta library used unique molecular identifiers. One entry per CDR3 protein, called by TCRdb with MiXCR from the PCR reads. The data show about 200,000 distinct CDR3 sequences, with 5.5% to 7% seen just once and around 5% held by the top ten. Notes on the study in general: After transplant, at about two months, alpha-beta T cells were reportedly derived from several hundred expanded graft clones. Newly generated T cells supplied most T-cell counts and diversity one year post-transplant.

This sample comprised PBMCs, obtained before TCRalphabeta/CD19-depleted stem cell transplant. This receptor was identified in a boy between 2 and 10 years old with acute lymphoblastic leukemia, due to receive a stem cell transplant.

The CDR3 DNA is TGCAGCGTTGAAGTCGACCTTACTCCGGGACAGGGGTTCCACGAGCAGTACTTC. It yields the protein CSVEVDLTPGQGFHEQYF. The V gene is TRBV29-1, the J gene TRBJ2-7, with 10 bases fitting TRBD1. CDR1 and CDR2 from the germline V gene are SQVTM and ANQGSEA. V trimming: 1 base; J trimming: 5 bases; junction bases outside the gene matches: 17. The CDR3 contains 18 residues.